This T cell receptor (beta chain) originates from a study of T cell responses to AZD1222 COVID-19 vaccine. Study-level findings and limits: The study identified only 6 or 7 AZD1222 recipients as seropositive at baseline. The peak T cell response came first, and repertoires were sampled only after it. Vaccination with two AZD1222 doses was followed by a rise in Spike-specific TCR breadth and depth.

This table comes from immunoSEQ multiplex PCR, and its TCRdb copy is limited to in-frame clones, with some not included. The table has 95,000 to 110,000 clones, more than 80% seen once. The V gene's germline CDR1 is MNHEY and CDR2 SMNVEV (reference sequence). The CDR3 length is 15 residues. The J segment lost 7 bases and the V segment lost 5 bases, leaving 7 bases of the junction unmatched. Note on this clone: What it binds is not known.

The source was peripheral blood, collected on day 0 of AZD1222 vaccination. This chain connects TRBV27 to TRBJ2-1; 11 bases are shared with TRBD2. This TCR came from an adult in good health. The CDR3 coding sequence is TGTGCCAGCAGTCCTCTAGCGGGAGGAATAAATGAGCAGTTCTTC. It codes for CASSPLAGGINEQFF.